The T cell receptor (beta chain) described here comes from a study of identical twins. Germline values: CDR1 SQVTM, CDR2 ANQGSEA. The CDR3 is 15 residues long. V was clipped by 3 bases and J by 4 bases; unmatched bases: 6. MiXCR was run by TCRdb on the 5' RACE reads, yielding one entry per CDR3 protein. This sample has roughly 690,000 distinct CDR3 sequences, with over 20% found just once. This clonotype was found once. These sequences were also reported in another study, on T cells expressing NK-cell markers. That report adds: Sequencing of TCR beta repertoires drew on sorted CD3+CD56+NKG2C+, CD3+CD56+NKG2C- and CD3+CD56-NKG2C+ T cells. Seven donors tested HCMV-seropositive and one tested seronegative among the eight sequenced.

This chain uses TRBV29-1 with TRBJ2-3; 11 bases agree with TRBD2. Sequencing was done on a sample of PBMCs. The clonotype comes from a woman younger than 35 in good health. The CDR3 protein is CSVEPTSGVSDTQYF. DNA of the CDR3: TGCAGCGTTGAGCCGACTAGCGGGGTTTCAGATACGCAGTATTTT.